These 9 T cell receptor beta chains came from one sample sequenced in a study of blood T cell repertoires in COVID-19. TCRdb's table, derived via immunoSEQ multiplex PCR, lists solely in-frame clones and lacks some. Among 150,000 to 160,000 clones, about 85% were seen once, and the ten largest hold approximately 2.4%. Sequenced input: peripheral blood. The receptor source for this set is a woman in her 70s with acute or convalescent COVID-19.

The V gene is TRBV19, the J gene TRBJ1-5; weak D call: TRBD1 (5 bases). The CDR3 is made up of 15 amino acids. The V gene lost 6 bases and the J gene lost 0 bases, with 12 bases spanning the gap. CDR1 and CDR2 (germline): LNHDA, SQIVND (reference sequence). The CDR3 nucleotides are TGTGCCAGTAGGATCGACAGCCATAGCAATCAGCCCCAGCATTTT. Protein sequence: CASRIDSHSNQPQHF.

The chain carries TRBV4-1 and TRBJ2-1; D unclear. Trimming took 4 bases from V and 4 from J, leaving 5 bases between them. The CDR3 covers 12 residues. Germline-derived CDR1 and CDR2 are MGHRA and YSYEKL. The CDR3 DNA reads as TGCGCCAGCAGCCTCGTTTACAATGAGCAGTTCTTC. Translating gives CASSLVYNEQFF.

The chain recombines TRBV20-1 with TRBJ1-2, with 7 bases fitting TRBD1. This CDR3 has 13 residues. Germline V gives CDR1 DFQATT, CDR2 SNEGSKA (reference sequence). Trimming at V came to 3 bases and at J to 7 bases, leaving 8 bases not matched to a gene. This CDR3 reads CSASSEGASGYTF. The CDR3 DNA reads as TGCAGTGCTAGTTCTGAGGGGGCGAGTGGCTACACCTTC.

This clone has a handful of counts. The V and J genes are TRBV6-6 and TRBJ2-7, with D maybe TRBD1 (6 bases). V was shortened by 2 bases and J by 0 bases, with 14 bases between the two germline ends. The germline CDR1 and CDR2 sequences are MNHNY and SVGAGI (reference sequence). The CDR3 sequence is 16 residues long. The CDR3 is CASSYGGGTSSYEQYV. For the CDR3, the DNA is TGTGCCAGCAGTTACGGTGGGGGCACAAGCTCCTACGAGCAGTACGTC.

This clone was recorded only once. This rearrangement joins TRBV6-6 to TRBJ1-2, with D uncertain. The CDR3 totals 15 residues. Trimming took off 2 bases at V and 7 bases at J, with 17 bases between the two ends. Germline V CDR1 and CDR2: MNHNY, SVGAGI (reference sequence). CDR3 sequence: CASSYLLEGPRGYTF. The CDR3 DNA reads TGTGCCAGCAGTTACCTTCTAGAGGGCCCCCGTGGCTACACCTTC.

V is TRBV21-1 and J is TRBJ2-3; the table's D call, TRBD1, has no DNA check behind it. TRBV21-1 is described as a pseudogene. The CDR3 totals 14 residues. The CDR3 DNA sequence: TGTGCCAGCGTCAAGGGACAAGACACAGATACGCAGTATTTT. As protein: CASVKGQDTDTQYF.

The CDR3 sequence is CASSLDTADTQYF. In nucleotides, the CDR3 is TGTGCCAGCAGCTTGGACACCGCGGATACGCAGTATTTT. The chain employs TRBV11-3 and TRBJ2-3; perhaps TRBD1 as D (5 bases). The V gene's germline CDR1 is SGHNT and CDR2 YENEEA. V shed 3 bases and J shed 6 bases, with 10 bases lying between them. The CDR3 contains 13 residues.

The rearrangement uses TRBV11-2 and TRBJ2-5, with a weak D call TRBD2 (7 bases). The CDR3 is 18 residues long. CDR1 and CDR2 from the germline V gene are SGHAT and FQNNGV. The V and J ends lost 0 bases and 5 bases respectively, with 22 bases between them. Here the CDR3 DNA reads TGTGCCAGCAGCTTAGAATTGGCGGGGGCCTCCTATGGGGAGACCCAGTACTTC. Amino acids: CASSLELAGASYGETQYF. Full variable domain (missing parts from reference TRBV11-2 and TRBJ2-5): EAGVAQSPRYKIIEKRQSVAFWCNPISGHATLYWYQQILGQGPKLLIQFQNNGVVDDSQLPKDRFSAERLKGVDSTLKIQPAKLEDSAVYLCASSLELAGASYGETQYFGPGTRLLVL.

Of note for this clone: Other DNA sequences within the sample encode an identical CDR3. This chain's CDR3 is CASSRGTEAFF. CDR3 sequence (DNA): TGTGCCAGCAGCCGGGGCACTGAAGCTTTCTTT. The chain has TRBV12-3 or TRBV12-4 and TRBJ1-1, with D hard to call. Trimming took off 6 bases at V and 4 bases at J, with 6 bases between the two ends. CDR3 length: 11 residues.